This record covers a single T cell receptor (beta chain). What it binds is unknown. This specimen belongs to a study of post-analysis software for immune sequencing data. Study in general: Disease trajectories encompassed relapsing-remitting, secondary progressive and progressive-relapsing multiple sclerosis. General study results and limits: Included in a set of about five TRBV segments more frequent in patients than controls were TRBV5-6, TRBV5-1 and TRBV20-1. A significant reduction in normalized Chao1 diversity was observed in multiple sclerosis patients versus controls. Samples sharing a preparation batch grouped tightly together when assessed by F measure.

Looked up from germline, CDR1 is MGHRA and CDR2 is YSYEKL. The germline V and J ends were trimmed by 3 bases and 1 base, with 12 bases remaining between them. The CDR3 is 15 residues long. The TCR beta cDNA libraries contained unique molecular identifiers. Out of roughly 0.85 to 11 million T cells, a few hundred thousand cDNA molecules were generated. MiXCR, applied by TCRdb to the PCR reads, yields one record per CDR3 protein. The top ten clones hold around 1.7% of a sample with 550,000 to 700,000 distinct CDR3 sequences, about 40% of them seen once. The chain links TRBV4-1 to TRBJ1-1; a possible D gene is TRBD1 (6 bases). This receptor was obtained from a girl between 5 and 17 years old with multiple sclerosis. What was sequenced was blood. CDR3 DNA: TGCGCCAGCAGCCACCCAGGACAGAGGAACACTGAAGCTTTCTTT. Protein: CASSHPGQRNTEAFF.